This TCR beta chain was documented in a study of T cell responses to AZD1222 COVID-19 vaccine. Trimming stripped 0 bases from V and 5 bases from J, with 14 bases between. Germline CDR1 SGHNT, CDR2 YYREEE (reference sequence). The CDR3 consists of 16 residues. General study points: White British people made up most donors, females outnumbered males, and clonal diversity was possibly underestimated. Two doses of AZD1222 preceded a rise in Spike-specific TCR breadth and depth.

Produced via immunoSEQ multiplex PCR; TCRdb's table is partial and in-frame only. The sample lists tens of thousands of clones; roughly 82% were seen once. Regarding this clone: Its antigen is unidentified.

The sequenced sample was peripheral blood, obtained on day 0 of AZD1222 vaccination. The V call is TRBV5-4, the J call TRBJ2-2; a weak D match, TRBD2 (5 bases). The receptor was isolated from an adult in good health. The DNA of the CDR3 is TGTGCCAGCAGCTTGGAACGTGGGAGTCGTACCGGGGAGCTGTTTTTT. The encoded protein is CASSLERGSRTGELFF.